The entry that follows covers one T cell receptor (beta chain) sequence. Its antigen is currently unknown. Deletions cut 1 base from V and 0 bases from J, with 9 bases between. The germline V gene encodes CDR1 MGHRA and CDR2 YSYEKL. The CDR3 length is 15 residues. This record belongs to a study of OX40 agonist ivuxolimab in advanced cancers. Study-level results: Both CD4+ and CD8+ T cell populations in blood had undergone clonal expansion by week 6 at 0.1 to 3.0 mg/kg. Averaging showed that CD8+ T cells had more expanded clones than CD4+ did.

Generated by immunoSEQ multiplex PCR, the TCRdb table keeps only in-frame clones and is missing some. The data contain 30,000 to 45,000 clones, about 80% of them seen just once; the ten biggest clones take up approximately 12%. The chain uses TRBV4-1 and TRBJ1-1; D unresolved. Sequenced here: CD4+ or CD8+ T cells sorted from blood, sampled in a trial of the OX40 agonist ivuxolimab. This TCR derives from an adult with an advanced solid tumor such as melanoma, head and neck, liver or kidney cancer. CDR3 sequence: CASSQALTMNTEAFF. CDR3 nucleotide sequence: TGCGCCAGCAGCCAAGCTCTGACGATGAACACTGAAGCTTTCTTT.